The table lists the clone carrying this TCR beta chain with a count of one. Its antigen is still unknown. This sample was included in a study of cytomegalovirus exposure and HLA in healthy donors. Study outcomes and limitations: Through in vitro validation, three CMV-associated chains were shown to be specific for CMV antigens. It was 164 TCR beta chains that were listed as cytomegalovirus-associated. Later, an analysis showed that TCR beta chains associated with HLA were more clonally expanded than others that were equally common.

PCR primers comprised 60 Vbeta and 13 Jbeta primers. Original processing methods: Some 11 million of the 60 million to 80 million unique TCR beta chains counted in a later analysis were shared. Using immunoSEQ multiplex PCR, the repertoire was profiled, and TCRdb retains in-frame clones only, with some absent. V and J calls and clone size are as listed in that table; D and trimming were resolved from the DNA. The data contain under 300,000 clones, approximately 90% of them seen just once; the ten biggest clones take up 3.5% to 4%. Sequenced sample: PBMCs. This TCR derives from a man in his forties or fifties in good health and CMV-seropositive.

The CDR3 DNA reads TGCGCCAGCAGCTCAGGGGGCGAGTCGGCCGGGGAGCTGTTTTTT. Translation gives CASSSGGESAGELFF. This chain links TRBV5-1 with TRBJ2-2; 8 bases align to TRBD1. This CDR3 region has 15 residues. J lost 6 bases, V lost 3 bases, and 7 bases had no gene match. CDR1 is SGHRS, CDR2 YFSETQ, per germline.